The rows below give T cell receptor beta chains drawn from one sample of a study of T cells in Graves' hyperthyroidism and ophthalmopathy. Using its own MiXCR run on the multiplex PCR reads, TCRdb lists one record per CDR3 protein. The sample has just under 750,000 distinct CDR3 sequences; approximately 36% are singletons. Material: blood. The receptors stem from a woman aged 40 to 50 with Graves' hyperthyroidism. The conserved cysteine and the conserved F or W are not part of the CDR3 here. The D gene is left open where the match is weak.

>TRBV15|TRBD1|TRBJ1-1
ATSRMTGWGSTEAF
>TRBV29-1|NA|TRBJ2-7
SAYRDYEQY
>TRBV19|NA|TRBJ1-2
ASSFRRSGYT
>TRBV15|TRBD1|NA
ATRSTTGGQIYNEQF
>TRBV7-8|NA|TRBJ1-4
ASSLAYRPNEKLF
>TRBV11-2|NA|TRBJ1-3
ASRLGSPGNTIY
>TRBV5-1|NA|TRBJ2-3
ASSLARFTDTQY
>TRBV7-8|TRBD2|TRBJ2-7
ASSLGVLSGRQY
>TRBV7-9|NA|TRBJ2-5
ASSLDGVKQETQY
>TRBV9|NA|NA
ASSNQLGEQY
>TRBV20-1|NA|TRBJ1-1
SAGGDATEAF
>TRBV5-1|TRBD2|TRBJ2-7
ASSLTSVGLEQY
>TRBV11-2|NA|TRBJ1-2
ASSPLGPGRGYT
>TRBV20-1|NA|TRBJ2-5
SAYGTEKETQY
>TRBV2|TRBD2|TRBJ2-2
ASSGRQRGEFTRTGELF
>TRBV5-1|TRBD1|TRBJ1-6
ASSMGGTGGQSPLH
>TRBV18|NA|TRBJ1-2
ASSQFTLGGDYGYT
>TRBV29-1|TRBD1|TRBJ1-5
SVGTGGHQPQH
>TRBV7-6|TRBD1|TRBJ1-1
ASSLPGQGATEAF
>TRBV2|NA|TRBJ1-2
ASSSQDYGYT
>TRBV7-8|NA|TRBJ1-3
ASGARFPGNTIY
>TRBV10-3|NA|TRBJ2-5
AASSRGQETQY
>TRBV20-1|NA|TRBJ1-4
SAGTAVATNEKLF
>TRBV20-1|NA|TRBJ2-5
STGARGETQY
>TRBV7-2|TRBD1|TRBJ1-4
ASSYRGQGNAKLF
>TRBV19|TRBD2|TRBJ2-2
ASSFIAGEAGELF
>TRBV7-8|NA|TRBJ2-7
ASTTYRDEQY
>TRBV4-3|NA|TRBJ2-5
ASSQDRSPRRETQY
>TRBV20-1|NA|TRBJ1-4
SAAGGGQGEKLF
>TRBV7-2|TRBD1|TRBJ1-1
ASSPRTGGRNTEAF
>TRBV19|NA|TRBJ1-2
ASRGRNYGYT
>TRBV10-3|NA|TRBJ2-7
AISSAFGEQY
>TRBV7-2|NA|TRBJ2-6
ASSFQGTTNVLT
>TRBV10-3|NA|TRBJ1-6
AIRALAGDNSPLH
>TRBV6-6|NA|TRBJ1-1
ASSNWENTEAF
>TRBV19|TRBD1|TRBJ1-3
ASTGGQILNSGNTIY